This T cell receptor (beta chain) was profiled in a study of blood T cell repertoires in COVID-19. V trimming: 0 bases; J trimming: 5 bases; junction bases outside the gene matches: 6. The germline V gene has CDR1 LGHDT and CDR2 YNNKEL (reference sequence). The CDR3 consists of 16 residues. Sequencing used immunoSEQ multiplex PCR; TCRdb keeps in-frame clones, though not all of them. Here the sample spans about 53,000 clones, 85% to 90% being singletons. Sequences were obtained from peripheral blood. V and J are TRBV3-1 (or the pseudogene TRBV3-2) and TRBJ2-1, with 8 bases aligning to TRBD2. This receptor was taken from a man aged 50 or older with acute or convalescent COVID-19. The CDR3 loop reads CASSQDSGLGNNEQFF. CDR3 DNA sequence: TGTGCCAGCAGCCAAGATTCGGGACTAGGCAACAATGAGCAGTTCTTC.